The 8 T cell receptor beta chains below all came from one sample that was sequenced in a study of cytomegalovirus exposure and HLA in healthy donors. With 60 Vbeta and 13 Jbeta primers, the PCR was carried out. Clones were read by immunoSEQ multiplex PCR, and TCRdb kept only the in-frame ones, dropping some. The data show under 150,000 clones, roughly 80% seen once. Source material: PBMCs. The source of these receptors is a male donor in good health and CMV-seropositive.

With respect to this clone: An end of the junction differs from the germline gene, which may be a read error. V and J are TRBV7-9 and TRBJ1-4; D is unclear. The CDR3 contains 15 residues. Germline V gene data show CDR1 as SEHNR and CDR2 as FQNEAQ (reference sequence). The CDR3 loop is CSSSGPTPTNEKLFF. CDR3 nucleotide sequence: TGTTCCAGCAGCGGCCCGACACCAACTAATGAAAAACTGTTTTTT.

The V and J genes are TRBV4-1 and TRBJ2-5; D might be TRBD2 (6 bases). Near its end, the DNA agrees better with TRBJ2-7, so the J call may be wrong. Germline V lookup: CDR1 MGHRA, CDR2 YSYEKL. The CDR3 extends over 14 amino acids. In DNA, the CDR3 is TGCGCCAGCAGCCTTTGGAGGGGTTCCTACGAGCAGTACTTC. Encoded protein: CASSLWRGSYEQYF.

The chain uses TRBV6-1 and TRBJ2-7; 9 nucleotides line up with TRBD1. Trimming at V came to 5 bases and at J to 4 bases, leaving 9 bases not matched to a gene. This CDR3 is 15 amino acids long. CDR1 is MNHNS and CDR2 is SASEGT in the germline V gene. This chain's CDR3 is CASSKPQGARYEQYF. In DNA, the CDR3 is TGTGCCAGCAGTAAACCACAGGGGGCCCGATACGAGCAGTACTTC.

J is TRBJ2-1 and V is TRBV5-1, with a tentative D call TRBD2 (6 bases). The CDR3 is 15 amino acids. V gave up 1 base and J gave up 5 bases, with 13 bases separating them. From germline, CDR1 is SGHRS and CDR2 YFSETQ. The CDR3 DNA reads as TGCGCCAGCAGCTTGATAGGGACTCAAGACAATGAGCAGTTCTTC. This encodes CASSLIGTQDNEQFF.

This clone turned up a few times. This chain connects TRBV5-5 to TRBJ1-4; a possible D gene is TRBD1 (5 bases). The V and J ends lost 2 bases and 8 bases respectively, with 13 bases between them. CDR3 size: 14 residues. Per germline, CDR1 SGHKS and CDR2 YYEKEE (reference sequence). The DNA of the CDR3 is TGTGCCAGCAGCTTTGGGACTACGTGGGAAAAACTGTTTTTT. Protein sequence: CASSFGTTWEKLFF.

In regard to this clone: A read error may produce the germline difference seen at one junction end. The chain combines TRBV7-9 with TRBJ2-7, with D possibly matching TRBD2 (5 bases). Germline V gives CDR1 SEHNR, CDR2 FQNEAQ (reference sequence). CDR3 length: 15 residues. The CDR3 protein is CSSSSLRERPYEQYF. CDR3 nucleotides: TGTTCCAGCAGCTCTCTCCGGGAAAGACCTTACGAGCAGTACTTC.

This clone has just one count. CDR3 protein: CASSPTHDRGYEQYF. The CDR3 nucleotides read TGTGCCAGCAGCCCAACTCACGACAGGGGGTACGAGCAGTACTTC. The chain uses TRBV13 and TRBJ2-7; 9 bases are shared with TRBD1. Looked up from germline, CDR1 is PRHDT and CDR2 is FYEKMQ (reference sequence). The CDR3 is made up of 15 amino acids. V shed 5 bases, J shed 4 bases, and the junction held 9 bases outside the gene matches.

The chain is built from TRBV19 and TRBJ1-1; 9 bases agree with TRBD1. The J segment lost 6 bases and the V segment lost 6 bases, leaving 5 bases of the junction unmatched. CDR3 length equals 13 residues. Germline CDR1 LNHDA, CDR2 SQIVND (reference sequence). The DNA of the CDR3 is TGTGCCAGTAGACAGGGGGCTATCCCTGAAGCTTTCTTT. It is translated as CASRQGAIPEAFF.